This T cell receptor (beta chain) came from a study of T cell responses to AZD1222 COVID-19 vaccine. Notes on the study in general: White British ancestry dominated among donors, who included more females, and clonal diversity was possibly underestimated. No repertoire was sampled before or during the peak T cell response, only after it. Two AZD1222 administrations were followed by greater Spike-specific TCR breadth and depth.

Remarks on this clone: Its antigen is unidentified.

This table comes from immunoSEQ multiplex PCR, and its TCRdb copy is limited to in-frame clones, with some not included. The sample has 150,000 or so clones, under 95% seen once. V was trimmed by 4 bases and J by 0 bases, leaving 21 bases between them. The CDR3 has 18 residues. Germline assignment: CDR1 MNHEY and CDR2 SMNVEV (reference sequence). This receptor was taken from an adult in good health. The sample consisted of peripheral blood, taken on day 0 of AZD1222 vaccination. The chain is built from TRBV27 and TRBJ1-1, with a possible D match to TRBD1 (5 bases). CDR3 amino acids: CASSSVQGQRGVNTEAFF. CDR3 nucleotide sequence: TGTGCCAGCAGTTCGGTCCAGGGCCAGCGGGGAGTGAACACTGAAGCTTTCTTT.